These 27 T cell receptor beta chains share one sample of origin, sequenced in a study of cytomegalovirus exposure and HLA in healthy donors. The primer mix had 60 Vbeta and 13 Jbeta primers. Only in-frame clones appear in the TCRdb table, and some are missing; sequencing was by immunoSEQ multiplex PCR. The sample includes around 140,000 clones, over 75% seen only once; the top ten take about 2.3%. The sequenced sample was PBMCs. These TCRs come from a male donor in good health and CMV-seronegative.

V usage is TRBV6-5 and J usage is TRBJ2-7; 7 nucleotides match TRBD1. The V segment lost 0 bases and the J segment 4 bases; nucleotides outside the gene matches: 9. CDR3 length: 16 residues. The germline V gene encodes CDR1 MNHEY and CDR2 SVGAGI. The CDR3 nucleotides read TGTGCCAGCAGTTACTCCATAGGACAGGAATCATACGAGCAGTACTTC. Its protein product is CASSYSIGQESYEQYF.

This clone was observed once. The gene calls are TRBV19 and TRBJ1-2; 11 nucleotides match TRBD1. The germline gives CDR1 LNHDA, CDR2 SQIVND (reference sequence). This CDR3 comprises 13 residues. Trimming at V came to 6 bases and at J to 3 bases, leaving 0 bases not matched to a gene. CDR3 DNA sequence: TGTGCCAGTAGGGGACAGGGGGACTATGGCTACACCTTC. It translates to CASRGQGDYGYTF. Looking up the rest from reference TRBV19 and TRBJ1-2 gives the full variable domain: DGGITQSPKYLFRKEGQNVTLSCEQNLNHDAMYWYRQDPGQGLRLIYYSQIVNDFQKGDIAEGYSVSREKKESFPLTVTSAQKNPTAFYLCASRGQGDYGYTFGSGTRLTVV.

This sequence joins TRBV18 and TRBJ2-1; TRBD1 agrees at 7 bases. The CDR3 is made up of 15 amino acids. The germline gives CDR1 KGHSH, CDR2 LQKENI. V was clipped by 6 bases and J by 4 bases; unmatched bases: 9. This chain's CDR3 is CASSLGAGGYNEQFF. CDR3 DNA: TGTGCCAGCTCTCTAGGGGCAGGGGGATACAATGAGCAGTTCTTC.

This clone was picked up a small number of times. The chain carries TRBV2 and TRBJ2-2, with TRBD1 identical over 8 bases. Per the germline V gene, CDR1 is SNHLY and CDR2 is FYNNEI. V shed 4 bases and J 6 bases; nucleotides not matched to a gene: 7. The CDR3 is 15 amino acids. CDR3 in amino acids: CASSGGQVFPGELFF. The CDR3 nucleotides are TGTGCCAGCAGTGGGGGACAGGTGTTCCCCGGGGAGCTGTTTTTT.

This rearrangement joins TRBV18 to TRBJ2-1; D gene ambiguous. Germline CDR1 is KGHSH and CDR2 is LQKENI. The CDR3 is made up of 13 amino acids. V shed 2 bases and J shed 6 bases, with 8 bases lying between them. The CDR3 reads CASSPGVSNEQFF. The CDR3 DNA reads TGTGCCAGCTCACCAGGAGTTTCCAATGAGCAGTTCTTC.

The genes are TRBV6-5 and TRBJ1-1, with D possibly being TRBD1 (5 bases). Germline values: CDR1 MNHEY, CDR2 SVGAGI. The V end was cut by 11 bases, the J end by 6 bases, with 25 bases between. CDR3 size: 15 residues. The CDR3: CASRFGVQERAEAFF. The CDR3 DNA reads TGTGCCTCCCGATTCGGTGTACAGGAACGGGCTGAAGCTTTCTTT.

V is TRBV19 and J is TRBJ2-1, with D maybe TRBD1 (6 bases). V was shortened by 10 bases and J by 0 bases, with 10 bases between the two germline ends. Germline CDR1 LNHDA, CDR2 SQIVND (reference sequence). This CDR3 region has 13 residues. The CDR3 coding sequence is TGTGCCACTATGGACAGCTCCTACAATGAGCAGTTCTTC. It specifies CATMDSSYNEQFF.

As regards this clone: The same CDR3 also results from other DNA sequences found in this sample. The chain carries TRBV7-9 and TRBJ2-3; 12 nucleotides match TRBD1. The CDR3 has 16 amino acids. The J segment lost 5 bases and the V segment lost 4 bases, leaving 7 bases of the junction unmatched. CDR1 is SEHNR, CDR2 FQNEAQ, per germline (reference sequence). In DNA, the CDR3 is TGTGCCAGCAGCTCTGGGGACAGGGGGCTGGGAGATACGCAGTATTTT. Its translation is CASSSGDRGLGDTQYF.

The rearrangement links TRBV9 to TRBJ1-5; 7 bases are a match to TRBD1. This CDR3 has 14 residues. Germline lookup yields CDR1 SGDLS and CDR2 YYNGEE. V trimming: 4 bases; J trimming: 7 bases; junction bases outside the gene matches: 8. The CDR3 nucleotides read TGTGCCAGCAGCAAGACAGGGTCCCAGCAGCCCCAGCATTTT. Translating gives CASSKTGSQQPQHF.

V gene TRBV4-1 combines with J gene TRBJ2-1; D is possibly TRBD2 (6 bases). CDR1 and CDR2 (germline): MGHRA, YSYEKL. V was shortened by 0 bases and J by 0 bases, with 18 bases between the two germline ends. This CDR3 spans 19 amino acids. CDR3 in amino acids: CASSQETAGTASSYNEQFF. DNA for the CDR3: TGCGCCAGCAGCCAAGAAACGGCGGGGACGGCAAGCTCCTACAATGAGCAGTTCTTC.

The chain joins TRBV6-1 to TRBJ2-7, with TRBD1 identical over 7 bases. The CDR3 loop spans 14 amino acids. The junction had 5 bases not matched to a gene; V was cut back by 4 bases and J by 2 bases. The germline V gene has CDR1 MNHNS and CDR2 SASEGT. The CDR3, as DNA: TGTGCCAGCAGTGTTACAGGGGCGACCTACGAGCAGTACTTC. The encoded protein is CASSVTGATYEQYF.

The CDR3 region has the DNA TGTGCCAGCCGCAGCGGGAGGACCTACGAGCAGTACTTC. It specifies CASRSGRTYEQYF. This sequence joins TRBV25-1 and TRBJ2-7; 9 bases line up with TRBD2. J gave up 2 bases and V 8 bases, and 4 bases lay outside the gene matches. The CDR3 consists of 13 residues. In germline, CDR1 is MGHDK, CDR2 SYGVNS.

This clone appeared once. The J gene is TRBJ2-7, the V gene TRBV25-1, with TRBD2 matching 7 bases. The CDR3 is made up of 13 amino acids. CDR1 MGHDK and CDR2 SYGVNS come from the germline V gene. V gave up 7 bases and J gave up 3 bases; unmatched junction bases: 6. This chain's CDR3 is CASKRDGGYEQYF. The CDR3 DNA is TGTGCCAGCAAGCGGGACGGCGGCTACGAGCAGTACTTC.

Turning to this clone: The sample holds other DNA sequences that translate to the same CDR3. The chain couples TRBV4-3 to TRBJ2-7; the match to TRBD1 covers 7 bases. This CDR3 is built from 16 residues. CDR1 and CDR2 (germline): LGHNA, YSLEER. After removal of 4 bases from V and 2 bases from J, the junction contained 11 bases not matched to a gene. Here the CDR3 DNA reads TGCGCCAGCAGCCCCCATCGACAGGGTATTGCCTACGAGCAGTACTTC. It codes for CASSPHRQGIAYEQYF.

V and J are TRBV19 and TRBJ1-1; D is perhaps TRBD1 (6 bases). Trimming removed 9 bases at V and 5 bases at J, with 19 bases between. Germline lookup yields CDR1 LNHDA and CDR2 SQIVND (reference sequence). The CDR3 sequence is 14 residues long. Here the CDR3 reads CASWGGFMRTEAFF. The DNA for the CDR3 is TGTGCCAGCTGGGGGGGCTTCATGAGGACTGAAGCTTTCTTT.

This rearrangement joins TRBV29-1 to TRBJ1-5; D might be TRBD1 (6 bases). Germline lookup yields CDR1 SQVTM and CDR2 ANQGSEA. The CDR3 consists of 14 residues. With 6 bases removed from V and 4 bases from J, the gap between germline ends came to 16 bases. The CDR3 DNA is TGCAGCGTAGACACAGGGTTACGAAATCAGCCCCAGCATTTT. It encodes CSVDTGLRNQPQHF.

The chain carries TRBV7-9 and TRBJ2-3; TRBD1 aligns across 7 bases. V was clipped by 1 base and J by 6 bases; unmatched bases: 10. The CDR3 consists of 16 residues. Germline loops: CDR1 SEHNR, CDR2 FQNEAQ (reference sequence). Written as DNA, the CDR3 is TGTGCCAGCAGCTTAGACAGGGGAATCTCCTACGATACGCAGTATTTT. It yields the protein CASSLDRGISYDTQYF. The full variable domain, in which reference TRBV7-9 and TRBJ2-3 provide the parts outside the CDR3, is DTGVSQNPRHKITKRGQNVTFRCDPISEHNRLYWYRQTLGQGPEFLTYFQNEAQLEKSRLLSDRFSAERPKGSFSTLEIQRTEQGDSAMYLCASSLDRGISYDTQYFGPGTRLTVL.

In this sample, this clone turned up a few times. The chain combines TRBV30 with TRBJ2-7; 9 bases are shared with TRBD1. The germline V gene encodes CDR1 GTSNPN and CDR2 SVGIG (reference sequence). This CDR3 is built from 16 residues. V dropped 0 bases and J dropped 4; count of bases not matched to a gene: 10. The CDR3 DNA follows: TGTGCCTGGAGTGTTCCGGGGACAGGGTTAAAGTACGAGCAGTACTTC. This translates into CAWSVPGTGLKYEQYF.

The chain is built from TRBV6-1 and TRBJ1-1; 8 bases align to TRBD1. Trimming cost V 2 bases and J 4 bases; bases outside gene matches: 3. The CDR3 extends over 14 amino acids. Looked up from germline, CDR1 is MNHNS and CDR2 is SASEGT. Here the CDR3 reads CASSEQGASTEAFF. CDR3 nucleotide sequence: TGTGCCAGCAGTGAACAGGGGGCGAGCACTGAAGCTTTCTTT.

V is TRBV4-3 and J is TRBJ2-5; TRBD2 agrees at 9 bases. CDR1 is LGHNA, CDR2 YSLEER, per germline. Trimming removed 0 bases from V and 1 base from J; junction bases left unmatched: 9. The CDR3 contains 18 residues. The DNA of the CDR3 is TGCGCCAGCAGCCAAGATCCCCATCTAGCGGGATTCCAAGAGACCCAGTACTTC. It is translated as CASSQDPHLAGFQETQYF.

This clone was recorded only once. The rearrangement links TRBV4-3 to TRBJ2-2, with D hard to call. Trimming took off 5 bases at V and 5 bases at J, with 6 bases between the two ends. This CDR3 contains 12 residues. CDR1 and CDR2 (germline): LGHNA, YSLEER. CDR3 region: CASSFPTGELFF. The CDR3 DNA sequence: TGCGCCAGCAGCTTCCCGACCGGGGAGCTGTTTTTT.

The V gene is TRBV27, the J gene TRBJ1-6; D possibly corresponds to TRBD1 (6 bases). V was trimmed by 3 bases and J by 7 bases, leaving 10 bases between them. CDR1 MNHEY and CDR2 SMNVEV come from the germline V gene (reference sequence). CDR3 size: 14 residues. CDR3 nucleotide sequence: TGTGCCAGCAGTTTTACCGGGACAAATTCACCCCTCCACTTT. Protein: CASSFTGTNSPLHF.

This clone came up a few times. The chain uses TRBV7-9 and TRBJ2-7; 13 nucleotides agree with TRBD2. Germline values: CDR1 SEHNR, CDR2 FQNEAQ (reference sequence). V shed 5 bases and J 2 bases; nucleotides not matched to a gene: 6. This CDR3 has 16 amino acids. CDR3 in amino acids: CASSRPGLAGTYEQYF. The CDR3, as DNA: TGTGCCAGCAGCCGTCCGGGACTAGCGGGAACCTACGAGCAGTACTTC.

This clone showed up just once. The V gene is TRBV19, the J gene TRBJ2-7; a weak D match, TRBD1 (6 bases). The CDR3 length is 15 residues. CDR1 is LNHDA, CDR2 SQIVND, per germline (reference sequence). V lost 3 bases to trimming and J lost 2 bases, with 14 bases between them. The DNA of the CDR3 is TGTGCCAGTAGTATGGGGTCAGGGGACCCCTACGAGCAGTACTTC. The encoded protein is CASSMGSGDPYEQYF.

This clone showed up just once. The chain joins TRBV25-1 to TRBJ2-7; 7 positions match TRBD1. Germline trimming cut 1 base from V and 4 bases from J; bases unmatched to any gene: 4. Germline CDR1 MGHDK, CDR2 SYGVNS. This CDR3 contains 14 residues. The CDR3: CASSESGTEYEQYF. The CDR3 nucleotides read TGTGCCAGCAGTGAATCGGGGACAGAATACGAGCAGTACTTC.

V and J are TRBV27 and TRBJ2-7; D unclear. CDR3 size: 13 residues. Trimming took off 2 bases at V and 3 bases at J, with 8 bases between the two ends. The germline CDR1 and CDR2 sequences are MNHEY and SMNVEV (reference sequence). The CDR3 region is CASSLGRVYEQYF. Written as DNA, the CDR3 is TGTGCCAGCAGTTTAGGCCGGGTCTACGAGCAGTACTTC.

The CDR3 DNA reads TGTGCCAGTAGTCTCGTCGGGGGGCTCAGCTATGGCTACACCTTC. Its translation is CASSLVGGLSYGYTF. This chain joins TRBV19 and TRBJ1-2; tentative D call: TRBD1 (6 bases). The CDR3 sequence is 15 residues long. Germline lookup yields CDR1 LNHDA and CDR2 SQIVND (reference sequence). The V and J ends lost 5 bases and 4 bases respectively, with 17 bases between them. Filled out from reference TRBV19 and TRBJ1-2, the complete variable domain reads DGGITQSPKYLFRKEGQNVTLSCEQNLNHDAMYWYRQDPGQGLRLIYYSQIVNDFQKGDIAEGYSVSREKKESFPLTVTSAQKNPTAFYLCASSLVGGLSYGYTFGSGTRLTVV.